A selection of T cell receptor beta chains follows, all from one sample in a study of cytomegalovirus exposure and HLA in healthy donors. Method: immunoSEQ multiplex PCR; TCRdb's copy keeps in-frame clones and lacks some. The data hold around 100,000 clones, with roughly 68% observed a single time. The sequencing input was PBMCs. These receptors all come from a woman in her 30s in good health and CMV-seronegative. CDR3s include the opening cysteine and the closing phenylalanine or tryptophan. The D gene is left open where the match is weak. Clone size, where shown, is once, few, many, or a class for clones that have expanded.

CDR3aa: CATRTSGLTGELFF; CDR3nt: TGTGCCACCAGGACTAGCGGCCTAACCGGGGAGCTGTTTTTT; d_gene: TRBD2; j_gene: TRBJ2-2; abundance: few; v_gene: TRBV19
CDR3aa: CASSTSSGSSYF; CDR3nt: TGTGCCAGCAGCACGAGCAGCGGGAGTTCGTATTTT; d_gene: TRBD2; j_gene: TRBJ2-3; abundance: .; v_gene: TRBV7-9
CDR3aa: CASSPSQGARTEAFF; CDR3nt: TGTGCCAGCAGCCCAAGCCAGGGGGCGCGGACTGAAGCTTTCTTT; d_gene: TRBD1; j_gene: TRBJ1-1; abundance: .; v_gene: TRBV9
CDR3aa: CASSLGGQYTEAFF; CDR3nt: TGCGCCAGCAGCTTGGGGGGACAGTACACTGAAGCTTTCTTT; d_gene: TRBD1; j_gene: TRBJ1-1; abundance: .; v_gene: TRBV5-1
CDR3aa: CASSLLRDPSQETQYF; CDR3nt: TGTGCCAGCAGCCTGCTGAGAGACCCTAGTCAAGAGACCCAGTACTTC; d_gene: .; j_gene: TRBJ2-5; abundance: .; v_gene: TRBV7-9
CDR3aa: CASSLRDSYEQYF; CDR3nt: TGCGCCAGCAGCCTGCGCGACTCCTACGAGCAGTACTTC; d_gene: .; j_gene: TRBJ2-7; abundance: .; v_gene: TRBV4-1
CDR3aa: CASSVEGSNQPQHF; CDR3nt: TGTGCCAGCAGTGTGGAGGGAAGCAATCAGCCCCAGCATTTT; d_gene: .; j_gene: TRBJ1-5; abundance: .; v_gene: TRBV2
CDR3aa: CASSFSLGAETQYF; CDR3nt: TGTGCCAGCAGTTTCTCTCTAGGGGCGGAGACCCAGTACTTC; d_gene: .; j_gene: TRBJ2-5; abundance: .; v_gene: TRBV28
CDR3aa: CASSLGDRGRKEKLFF; CDR3nt: TGTGCCAGCAGCTTAGGGGACAGGGGCCGAAAGGAAAAACTGTTTTTT; d_gene: TRBD1; j_gene: TRBJ1-4; abundance: .; v_gene: TRBV7-9
CDR3aa: CASTRAGTRSSEQYF; CDR3nt: TGTGCCAGCACCAGAGCCGGGACTAGAAGTTCCGAGCAGTACTTC; d_gene: TRBD2; j_gene: TRBJ2-7; abundance: .; v_gene: TRBV28
CDR3aa: CASSSAGLRDTEAFF; CDR3nt: TGTGCCAGCAGTTCGGCGGGGCTACGGGACACTGAAGCTTTCTTT; d_gene: .; j_gene: TRBJ1-1; abundance: .; v_gene: TRBV28
CDR3aa: CASSQVSVGTDTQYF; CDR3nt: TGTGCCAGCAGCCAAGTCAGTGTCGGGACAGATACGCAGTATTTT; d_gene: .; j_gene: TRBJ2-3; abundance: .; v_gene: TRBV4-2
CDR3aa: CASSLPGGSSNQPQHF; CDR3nt: TGTGCCAGCAGTTTACCAGGGGGAAGTAGCAATCAGCCCCAGCATTTT; d_gene: TRBD1; j_gene: TRBJ1-5; abundance: .; v_gene: TRBV28
CDR3aa: CASGLGAPRAEAFF; CDR3nt: TGTGCTAGTGGTTTGGGGGCGCCGCGGGCTGAAGCTTTCTTT; d_gene: .; j_gene: TRBJ1-1; abundance: few; v_gene: TRBV12-5
CDR3aa: CASSPPMMETQYF; CDR3nt: TGTGCCAGCTCACCGCCTATGATGGAGACCCAGTACTTC; d_gene: .; j_gene: TRBJ2-5; abundance: .; v_gene: TRBV18
CDR3aa: CASRSGTGNNSPLHF; CDR3nt: TGTGCCAGTAGGTCCGGGACAGGGAATAATTCACCCCTCCACTTT; d_gene: TRBD1; j_gene: TRBJ1-6; abundance: .; v_gene: TRBV19
CDR3aa: CASSSTTGTEGMNTEAFF; CDR3nt: TGTGCCAGCAGCTCGACGACAGGCACCGAGGGGATGAACACTGAAGCTTTCTTT; d_gene: .; j_gene: TRBJ1-1; abundance: few; v_gene: TRBV5-4
CDR3aa: CASSFSGSSYNEQFF; CDR3nt: TGTGCCAGCAGCTTTAGCGGGAGCTCCTACAATGAGCAGTTCTTC; d_gene: TRBD2; j_gene: TRBJ2-1; abundance: .; v_gene: TRBV7-9
CDR3aa: CASRDRERAYEQYF; CDR3nt: TGTGCCAGCAGGGACAGGGAGAGAGCCTACGAGCAGTACTTC; d_gene: TRBD1; j_gene: TRBJ2-7; abundance: few; v_gene: TRBV6-1
CDR3aa: CASSTTSGSETQYF; CDR3nt: TGTGCCAGCAGCACGACTAGCGGGAGTGAGACCCAGTACTTC; d_gene: TRBD2; j_gene: TRBJ2-5; abundance: .; v_gene: TRBV7-3
CDR3aa: CASSLGKWSGNRYEQYF; CDR3nt: TGTGCCAGCAGTTTGGGGAAATGGAGCGGGAATCGGTACGAGCAGTACTTC; d_gene: TRBD2; j_gene: TRBJ2-7; abundance: .; v_gene: TRBV28
CDR3aa: CASSLFSGSGYEQYF; CDR3nt: TGTGCCAGCAGCTTGTTTAGCGGGAGTGGCTACGAGCAGTACTTC; d_gene: TRBD2; j_gene: TRBJ2-7; abundance: once; v_gene: TRBV5-6
CDR3aa: CASSWGTGGRYEQYF; CDR3nt: TGTGCCAGCAGCTGGGGGACAGGGGGCAGATACGAGCAGTACTTC; d_gene: TRBD1; j_gene: TRBJ2-7; abundance: once; v_gene: TRBV5-6
CDR3aa: CAIIGQVGTGELFF; CDR3nt: TGTGCCATCATTGGGCAGGTCGGCACCGGGGAGCTGTTTTTT; d_gene: .; j_gene: TRBJ2-2; abundance: .; v_gene: TRBV10-3
CDR3aa: CASSAGTGLYGYTF; CDR3nt: TGTGCCAGCAGCGCCGGGACAGGGCTATATGGCTACACCTTC; d_gene: TRBD1; j_gene: TRBJ1-2; abundance: .; v_gene: TRBV5-6
CDR3aa: CASEPGQRKSQPQHF; CDR3nt: TGTGCCAGCGAACCGGGACAGCGAAAATCTCAGCCCCAGCATTTT; d_gene: TRBD1; j_gene: TRBJ1-5; abundance: .; v_gene: TRBV2